This T cell receptor (beta chain) stems from a study of blood T cell repertoires in COVID-19. For the study at large: From T cells, B-cell-depleted T cells, or PBMCs came the material, which was cDNA or gDNA.

This table comes from immunoSEQ multiplex PCR, and its TCRdb copy is limited to in-frame clones, with some not included. The sample carries more than 250,000 clones, about 90% recorded once. Participants came from some 26 US areas, aged about 18 to 100 years. Each participant's cohort was designated according to participant-reported clinical history. The source of this sequence is a woman younger than 45 who had recovered from COVID-19. The sequencing sample was made of PBMCs or T cells enriched from blood (not recorded which).

CDR3 nucleotide sequence: TGTGCCAGCAGCCAGGCGGGGTACGAGCAGTACTTC. As protein: CASSQAGYEQYF. The chain uses TRBV7-8 and TRBJ2-7; perhaps TRBD2 as D (6 bases). Trimming removed 5 bases from V and 4 bases from J, with 9 bases in between. CDR3 length: 12 residues. Germline V gene lookup returns CDR1 SGHVS and CDR2 FQNEAQ.